These 10 T cell receptor beta chains share one sample of origin, sequenced in a study of cytotoxic CD8 clonotypes in ibrutinib-treated CLL. The table came from immunoSEQ multiplex PCR; TCRdb's copy has only in-frame clones and leaves some out. The table includes 130,000 or so clones, approximately 81% detected once. Here the sequenced sample was PBMCs, taken after 12 months of ibrutinib treatment. These receptors originate from a human donor with chronic lymphocytic leukemia.

This clone has just one count. This chain uses TRBV15 with TRBJ1-2, with a possible D match to TRBD1 (5 bases). This CDR3 has 15 amino acids. Per germline, CDR1 LNHNV and CDR2 YYDKDF (reference sequence). Trimming stripped 3 bases from V and 3 bases from J, with 14 bases between. CDR3 protein: CATSSLGPGHYGYTF. The DNA of the CDR3 is TGTGCCACCAGCAGTTTGGGACCGGGCCACTATGGCTACACCTTC. Full variable domain (outside the CDR3, taken from reference TRBV15 and TRBJ1-2): DAMVIQNPRYQVTQFGKPVTLSCSQTLNHNVMYWYQQKSSQAPKLLFHYYDKDFNNEADTPDNFQSRRPNTSFCFLDIRSPGLGDTAMYLCATSSLGPGHYGYTFGSGTRLTVV.

The chain employs TRBV15 and TRBJ2-1; D perhaps matches TRBD2 (5 bases). Germline V gives CDR1 LNHNV, CDR2 YYDKDF (reference sequence). The CDR3 is made up of 13 amino acids. The ends were cut back, 8 bases at V and 8 bases at J, with 16 bases in the middle. CDR3 coding DNA: TGTGCCACCGGAGGACTCCTCCGCGATGAGCAGTTCTTC. Encoded protein: CATGGLLRDEQFF.

The chain uses TRBV6-1 and TRBJ2-1, with D perhaps matching TRBD2 (6 bases). CDR1 MNHNS and CDR2 SASEGT come from the germline V gene. Trimming took 2 bases from V and 1 from J, leaving 12 bases between them. The CDR3 has 16 amino acids. This CDR3 reads CASSEPGLASYNEQFF. CDR3 coding DNA: TGTGCCAGCAGTGAACCTGGGCTAGCGTCCTACAATGAGCAGTTCTTC.

This chain links TRBV18 with TRBJ2-1; 10 nucleotides match TRBD2. The CDR3 contains 14 residues. The germline V gene encodes CDR1 KGHSH and CDR2 LQKENI. J gave up 7 bases and V 3 bases, and 3 bases lay outside the gene matches. The CDR3 loop reads CASSPLAGVNEQFF. In nucleotides, the CDR3 is TGTGCCAGCTCACCGCTAGCGGGAGTGAATGAGCAGTTCTTC.

The chain employs TRBV10-3 and TRBJ2-1, with a tentative D call TRBD2 (5 bases). Trimming left V 3 bases short and J 6 bases short, with 9 bases between. Germline CDR1 reads ENHRY; CDR2 reads SYGVKD. This CDR3 comprises 13 residues. The DNA of the CDR3 is TGTGCCATCAGTGAACTAGTTCTCAATGAGCAGTTCTTC. It encodes CAISELVLNEQFF.

V and J are TRBV7-2 and TRBJ1-5, with D maybe TRBD1 (5 bases). The CDR3 length is 15 residues. V lost 2 bases and J 5 bases, leaving 13 bases between the germline ends. The germline CDR1 and CDR2 sequences are SGHTA and FQGNSA. The CDR3 nucleotides read TGTGCCAGCAGCTTACGAGGGGTAAGCGATCAGCCCCAGCATTTT. Its translation is CASSLRGVSDQPQHF.

The rearrangement uses TRBV25-1 and TRBJ2-5, with D unclear. The CDR3 extends over 11 amino acids. Germline values: CDR1 MGHDK, CDR2 SYGVNS. Trimming stripped 8 bases from V and 7 bases from J, with 11 bases between. Here the CDR3 reads CASLHGLTQYF. The CDR3, as DNA: TGTGCCAGCCTCCATGGGCTGACCCAGTACTTC.

The chain is built from TRBV27 and TRBJ2-3, with TRBD1 identical over 7 bases. Germline V CDR1 and CDR2: MNHEY, SMNVEV (reference sequence). The CDR3 contains 13 residues. V trimming: 6 bases; J trimming: 4 bases; junction bases outside the gene matches: 4. CDR3 region: CASRRQGSDTQYF. CDR3 coding DNA: TGTGCCAGCAGACGACAGGGCTCAGATACGCAGTATTTT.

This rearrangement joins TRBV30 to TRBJ1-2, with D unresolved. CDR1 and CDR2 (germline): GTSNPN, SVGIG (reference sequence). V dropped 0 bases and J dropped 3 bases, with 11 bases sitting between them. The CDR3 length is 14 residues. The CDR3 region has the DNA TGTGCCTGGAGTGTAATATCAGGAGACTATGGCTACACCTTC. This codes for CAWSVISGDYGYTF.

This clone was detected only a few times. V gene TRBV27 combines with J gene TRBJ2-4; D unresolved. The CDR3 consists of 11 residues. V was pared by 7 bases and J by 8 bases, with 9 bases between. Looked up from germline, CDR1 is MNHEY and CDR2 is SMNVEV (reference sequence). The CDR3 region has the DNA TGTGCCAGCAAGGATAGGTACATTCAGTACTTC. Translation gives CASKDRYIQYF.